This passage covers 32 T cell receptor beta chains from one sample sequenced in a study of blood T cell repertoires in COVID-19. Assay used: immunoSEQ multiplex PCR; TCRdb lists only in-frame clones, some missing. The repertoire holds 130,000 to 150,000 clones, with 76% as singletons. Source material: peripheral blood. All receptors come from a man in his sixties with acute or convalescent COVID-19.

The rearrangement links TRBV4-1 to TRBJ2-2, with 10 positions matching TRBD2. Germline CDR1 is MGHRA and CDR2 is YSYEKL. V gave up 4 bases and J gave up 8 bases; unmatched junction bases: 10. The CDR3 runs 16 residues. The CDR3 DNA sequence: TGCGCCAGCAGCCGTGCGGGACTAGCGATCTTGGGGGAGCTGTTTTTT. Protein sequence: CASSRAGLAILGELFF.

The chain uses TRBV27 and TRBJ2-7; unclear D gene. V was pared by 3 bases and J by 5 bases, with 14 bases between. The CDR3 has 14 amino acids. Per the germline V gene, CDR1 is MNHEY and CDR2 is SMNVEV (reference sequence). In DNA, the CDR3 is TGTGCCAGCAGTTTTGGTGCTGAGGCCAACGAGCAGTACTTC. Amino acid sequence: CASSFGAEANEQYF.

The J gene is TRBJ2-1, the V gene TRBV7-8; 14 positions match TRBD2. The germline V gene encodes CDR1 SGHVS and CDR2 FQNEAQ. V lost 5 bases to trimming and J lost 5 bases; unmatched junction nucleotides: 2. There are 15 residues in the CDR3. This chain's CDR3 is CASSLGLAGDNEQFF. Here the CDR3 DNA reads TGTGCCAGCAGCCTGGGACTAGCGGGAGACAATGAGCAGTTCTTC.

The chain couples TRBV10-3 to TRBJ2-7; TRBD1 agrees at 7 bases. The junction had 8 bases not matched to a gene; V was cut back by 3 bases and J by 6 bases. Per the germline V gene, CDR1 is ENHRY and CDR2 is SYGVKD. The CDR3 runs to 14 residues. The chain's CDR3 is CAISDRGQSREQYF. The CDR3 DNA reads TGTGCCATCAGTGATAGGGGACAGTCCCGCGAGCAGTACTTC.

The V and J genes are TRBV7-8 and TRBJ2-4, with 7 bases matching TRBD1. The length of the CDR3 is 16 residues. The V and J ends lost 1 base and 3 bases, in that order; junction bases with no gene match: 6. Germline-derived CDR1 and CDR2 are SGHVS and FQNEAQ. DNA of the CDR3: TGTGCCAGCAGCTTAGAACTTACAGGGGTCAAAAACATTCAGTACTTC. This gives the protein CASSLELTGVKNIQYF.

This clone appeared a single time. The genes are TRBV9 and TRBJ2-2, with 9 bases identical to TRBD1. This CDR3 has 17 residues. J was trimmed by 4 bases and V by 0 bases; bases with no gene match: 7. Germline CDR1 reads SGDLS; CDR2 reads YYNGEE. CDR3 DNA: TGTGCCAGCAGCGTAGCGGGGACAGGGTCAGTCACCGGGGAGCTGTTTTTT. It translates to CASSVAGTGSVTGELFF.

The J gene is TRBJ2-3, the V gene TRBV15, with 7 positions matching TRBD2. Looked up from germline, CDR1 is LNHNV and CDR2 is YYDKDF (reference sequence). J gave up 0 bases and V 2 bases, and 14 bases lay outside the gene matches. The CDR3 totals 19 residues. CDR3 residues: CATSRYLAGGGTSTDTQYF. The CDR3 nucleotides are TGTGCCACCAGCAGATACCTGGCTGGGGGGGGGACTAGCACAGATACGCAGTATTTT.

This clone has a count of ten or more. This chain connects TRBV2 to TRBJ1-1; D uncertain. Per germline, CDR1 SNHLY and CDR2 FYNNEI. V lost 8 bases to trimming and J lost 7 bases, with 14 bases between them. This CDR3 spans 12 amino acids. CDR3 nucleotides: TGTGCCAGCGGCTTCGAGGGAGGTGAAGCTTTCTTT. Amino acids: CASGFEGGEAFF.

In regard to this clone: Germline and junction disagree at one end, which may indicate a read error. The V gene is TRBV5-1, the J gene TRBJ2-5, with 7 positions matching TRBD1. The CDR3 covers 15 residues. Germline CDR1 SGHRS, CDR2 YFSETQ. The CDR3 DNA follows: TGCGCCAGCAGAGAGACAGGGACAACCCAAGGGACCCAGTACTTC. It specifies CASRETGTTQGTQYF.

This clone was counted ten times or more. The rearrangement uses TRBV5-6 and TRBJ1-4, with D possibly TRBD1 on 6 matching bases. The CDR3 has 13 residues. The germline V gene has CDR1 SGHDT and CDR2 YYEEEE. V lost 4 bases and J lost 8, with 12 bases in between. The CDR3 is CASSEQGIEKLFF. The DNA of the CDR3 is TGTGCCAGCAGCGAACAGGGAATCGAAAAACTGTTTTTT.

The chain joins TRBV19 to TRBJ2-2, with 10 bases matching TRBD1. The CDR3 spans 17 residues. The V gene's germline CDR1 is LNHDA and CDR2 SQIVND (reference sequence). Unmatched junction bases numbered 5, after V lost 1 base and J lost 3 bases. The CDR3: CASSIGGTGAHTGELFF. The CDR3 DNA reads as TGTGCCAGTAGTATAGGGGGGACAGGGGCACACACCGGGGAGCTGTTTTTT.

This clone has just a few counts. In the same sample, other DNA sequences code for this CDR3. The chain carries TRBV6-6 and TRBJ2-7; tentative D call: TRBD2 (6 bases). This CDR3 has 13 amino acids. Trimming stripped 0 bases from V and 6 bases from J, with 9 bases between. Germline-derived CDR1 and CDR2 are MNHNY and SVGAGI (reference sequence). The CDR3 DNA reads TGTGCCAGCAGTTACTCGATGGGGGGCGAGCAGTACTTC. Its protein is CASSYSMGGEQYF.

This sequence joins TRBV4-2 and TRBJ2-7, with 10 bases that match TRBD2. Germline values: CDR1 LGHNA, CDR2 YNFKEQ. J lost 6 bases, V lost 1 base, and 6 bases had no gene match. CDR3 length: 15 amino acids. The CDR3 nucleotides are TGTGCCAGCAGCCAAGCGGCTAGCGGGAGTGGCGAGCAGTACTTC. Its translation is CASSQAASGSGEQYF.

The V call is TRBV6-4, the J call TRBJ1-6; maybe TRBD1 (5 bases). Germline V gene data show CDR1 as MRHNA and CDR2 as SNTAGT. CDR3 size: 15 residues. V was shortened by 7 bases and J by 3 bases, with 13 bases between the two germline ends. The CDR3 here is CASKAGHNYNSPLHF. The DNA of the CDR3 is TGTGCCAGCAAGGCTGGACACAACTATAATTCACCCCTCCACTTT.

The chain combines TRBV18 with TRBJ2-7; 10 bases map to TRBD2. From germline, CDR1 is KGHSH and CDR2 LQKENI. This CDR3 spans 17 amino acids. The junction had 10 bases not matched to a gene; V was cut back by 0 bases and J by 5 bases. CDR3 nucleotides: TGTGCCAGCTCACCACCTGCAACTAGCGGGATGAGGAACGAGCAGTACTTC. Its protein is CASSPPATSGMRNEQYF.

The V call is TRBV6-6, the J call TRBJ1-1; 7 bases line up with TRBD1. This CDR3 spans 12 amino acids. Losses at the gene ends were 5 bases for V and 4 bases for J; bases not matched to a gene: 1. Germline assignment: CDR1 MNHNY and CDR2 SVGAGI (reference sequence). As DNA, the CDR3 is TGTGCCAGCAGTACAGGGGTCACTGAAGCTTTCTTT. Translated, it gives CASSTGVTEAFF.

The gene calls are TRBV19 and TRBJ2-1; a weak D match, TRBD2 (6 bases). V gave up 6 bases and J gave up 0 bases, with 15 bases separating them. The CDR3 is 16 amino acids. Germline CDR1 LNHDA, CDR2 SQIVND (reference sequence). The CDR3 sequence: CASRTRDGSSYNEQFF. The CDR3 DNA follows: TGTGCCAGTAGAACTCGTGACGGGAGCTCCTACAATGAGCAGTTCTTC.

The CDR3 nucleotides are TGTGCCAGCAGCCAAGCAATGGACTTCTTTAGCGAGCAGTACTTC. Its translation is CASSQAMDFFSEQYF. The J gene is TRBJ2-7, the V gene TRBV3-1 (or the pseudogene TRBV3-2), with a tentative D call TRBD2 (5 bases). CDR1 and CDR2 from the germline V gene are LGHDT and YNNKEL (reference sequence). CDR3 size: 15 residues. V lost 1 base to trimming and J lost 6 bases, with 16 bases between them.

The chain has TRBV20-1 and TRBJ2-2; TRBD2 might be the D (5 bases). Per the germline V gene, CDR1 is DFQATT and CDR2 is SNEGSKA (reference sequence). Trimming removed 3 bases from V and 1 base from J, with 12 bases in between. There are 15 residues in the CDR3. The CDR3 loop is CSASHSGWNTGELFF. The CDR3 DNA reads TGCAGTGCTAGTCACAGCGGATGGAACACCGGGGAGCTGTTTTTT.

This chain connects TRBV30 to TRBJ2-7; the D gene is possibly TRBD2 (5 bases). The V gene's germline CDR1 is GTSNPN and CDR2 SVGIG (reference sequence). This CDR3 comprises 16 residues. V lost 2 bases and J lost 2, with 19 bases in between. The DNA for the CDR3 is TGTGCCTGGAGTCGAACTACTAGTTCCAATCCCTACGAGCAGTACTTC. This encodes CAWSRTTSSNPYEQYF.

This chain links TRBV19 with TRBJ1-1, with D unclear. The CDR3 has 13 residues. The germline V gene has CDR1 LNHDA and CDR2 SQIVND (reference sequence). Between the trimmed V and J ends, which lost 3 bases and 1 base, there was a span of 6 bases. The CDR3 DNA reads as TGTGCCAGTAGTATTTTCCAGAACACTGAAGCTTTCTTT. Protein product: CASSIFQNTEAFF.

This clone was seen a few times. The chain combines TRBV7-2 with TRBJ1-5; 7 bases are shared with TRBD1. V was clipped by 4 bases and J by 7 bases; unmatched bases: 10. The CDR3 is 15 residues long. CDR1 is SGHTA, CDR2 FQGNSA, per germline. CDR3 DNA sequence: TGTGCCAGCAGCTCGTATCCAGGGGGACGACAGCCCCAGCATTTT. This gives the protein CASSSYPGGRQPQHF.

This chain links TRBV28 with TRBJ2-1, with D possibly TRBD2 on 5 matching bases. Trimming pared 3 bases from V and 0 bases from J, leaving 12 bases between. Germline V CDR1 and CDR2: MDHEN, SYDVKM. The CDR3 length is 16 residues. The CDR3 DNA follows: TGTGCCAGCAGTTTTTCGGCGGGCAGCTCCTACAATGAGCAGTTCTTC. Protein: CASSFSAGSSYNEQFF.

This chain joins TRBV12-5 and TRBJ1-1, with D tentatively TRBD1 (5 bases). Trimming left V 5 bases short and J 4 bases short, with 17 bases between. This CDR3 is 15 amino acids long. The germline V gene encodes CDR1 LGHNT and CDR2 FRNRAP. The chain's CDR3 is CASGPSGGVLTEAFF. The CDR3 DNA sequence: TGTGCTAGTGGTCCCTCGGGGGGGGTACTCACTGAAGCTTTCTTT.

The rearrangement links TRBV2 to TRBJ2-7; 8 bases fit TRBD1. Unmatched junction bases numbered 12, after V lost 8 bases and J lost 6 bases. Germline CDR1 is SNHLY and CDR2 is FYNNEI. There are 14 residues in the CDR3. CDR3 region: CASSLRDRWGEQYF. The CDR3 DNA is TGTGCCAGCTCCCTCCGGGACAGGTGGGGCGAGCAGTACTTC.

The V call is TRBV7-9, the J call TRBJ1-1; no definite D call. The CDR3 runs 16 residues. Germline CDR1 reads SEHNR; CDR2 reads FQNEAQ (reference sequence). V shed 4 bases and J shed 0 bases, with 15 bases lying between them. CDR3 nucleotide sequence: TGTGCCAGCAGCTCAATACCCGCGGACTTGAACACTGAAGCTTTCTTT. It yields the protein CASSSIPADLNTEAFF.

The gene calls are TRBV6-2 or TRBV6-3 and TRBJ2-7; 10 bases line up with TRBD2. The germline CDR1 and CDR2 sequences are MNHEY and SVGEGT. With 0 bases clipped from V and 6 bases from J, the junction kept 8 bases outside the gene matches. The CDR3 covers 16 residues. The CDR3 here is CASSYSTASGSFEQYF. CDR3 nucleotide sequence: TGTGCCAGCAGTTACTCGACTGCTAGCGGGAGCTTCGAGCAGTACTTC.

This chain connects TRBV18 to TRBJ2-5; perhaps TRBD2 as D (6 bases). This CDR3 contains 16 residues. The V end was cut by 3 bases, the J end by 5 bases, with 19 bases between. CDR1 is KGHSH, CDR2 LQKENI, per germline. The CDR3 DNA reads TGTGCCAGCTCACCCCCCAGGAGGGAGTTAGGGGAGACCCAGTACTTC. It translates to CASSPPRRELGETQYF.

The chain joins TRBV6-5 to TRBJ1-1; possible D gene TRBD1, 6 bases. Germline V gene sequence: CDR1 MNHEY, CDR2 SVGAGI. The CDR3 consists of 15 residues. V was pared by 7 bases and J by 3 bases, with 18 bases between. CDR3 amino acids: CASNKAGQGYTEAFF. CDR3 in DNA: TGTGCCAGCAACAAAGCGGGGCAGGGGTACACTGAAGCTTTCTTT.

The V and J genes are TRBV7-9 and TRBJ2-7; D may be TRBD2 (5 bases). The V and J ends lost 5 bases and 0 bases respectively, with 8 bases between them. CDR1 is SEHNR and CDR2 is FQNEAQ in the germline V gene (reference sequence). CDR3 size: 13 residues. This chain's CDR3 is CASSGAVSYEQYF. The DNA of the CDR3 is TGTGCCAGCAGCGGAGCGGTCTCCTACGAGCAGTACTTC.

This clone was detected only once. The rearrangement uses TRBV11-2 and TRBJ1-3; D gene ambiguous. V shed 6 bases and J shed 3 bases, with 9 bases lying between them. The CDR3 has 13 residues. CDR1 SGHAT and CDR2 FQNNGV come from the germline V gene. CDR3 loop: CASSSNSGNTIYF. Written as DNA, the CDR3 is TGTGCCAGCAGTTCTAACAGTGGAAACACCATATATTTT.

This clone was found once. This chain links TRBV19 with TRBJ2-5; unclear D gene. The ends were cut back, 5 bases at V and 2 bases at J, with 9 bases in the middle. Germline V gives CDR1 LNHDA, CDR2 SQIVND (reference sequence). The CDR3 contains 13 residues. The CDR3 loop reads CASSPYQQETQYF. In nucleotides, the CDR3 is TGTGCCAGTAGTCCCTACCAACAAGAGACCCAGTACTTC.